The T cell receptor (beta chain) under discussion was sequenced for a study of shared clonotypes between healthy human individuals. Details on this clone: The sample contains more than one DNA sequence encoding this CDR3.

CDR1 WSHSY and CDR2 SAAADI come from the germline V gene. The CDR3 is made up of 11 amino acids. V shed 6 bases and J shed 4 bases, with 3 bases lying between them. Data came from immunoSEQ multiplex PCR; TCRdb stores just in-frame clones and leaves some out. The repertoire includes 400,000 or so clones, about 96% of them detected once, and about 0.32% sits in the top ten. The V gene is TRBV10-2, the J gene TRBJ2-2; D ambiguous. Sequences were obtained from memory CD8+ T cells sorted from blood. Regarding subset: CD45RO+ cells pooled with CCR7-negative TemRA cells. This sequence originates from a man under 40 in good health. CDR3 bases: TGCGCCAGCAGCCCCACCGGGGAGCTGTTTTTT. Protein sequence: CASSPTGELFF.